The 15 T cell receptor beta chains below come from one sample, sequenced in a study of blood T cell repertoires in COVID-19. TCRdb keeps only in-frame clones here, not all; method: immunoSEQ multiplex PCR. Of 84,000 or so clones listed, around 80% are singletons. Sequences were obtained from peripheral blood. These receptors originate from a woman older than 75 with acute or convalescent COVID-19.

CDR3 in DNA: TGTGCCAGCAGCCAGGCGGGACAGGGGGGCAATGAGCAGTTCTTC. As protein: CASSQAGQGGNEQFF. The chain carries TRBV3-1 (or the pseudogene TRBV3-2) and TRBJ2-1, with 11 bases aligning to TRBD1. From germline, CDR1 is LGHDT and CDR2 YNNKEL (reference sequence). This CDR3 region has 15 residues. V dropped 3 bases and J dropped 6; count of bases not matched to a gene: 4.

In its sample, this clone was seen a few times. V gene TRBV5-1 combines with J gene TRBJ2-7, with D possibly TRBD2 on 5 matching bases. Germline CDR1 reads SGHRS; CDR2 reads YFSETQ. The CDR3 extends over 17 amino acids. V lost 0 bases and J 2 bases, leaving 18 bases between the germline ends. In nucleotides, the CDR3 is TGCGCCAGCAGCTTGGCCAGCGGCCAACCTACAGCCTACGAGCAGTACTTC. Translation gives CASSLASGQPTAYEQYF.

This chain joins TRBV2 and TRBJ1-2; tentative D call: TRBD1 (6 bases). Germline lookup yields CDR1 SNHLY and CDR2 FYNNEI. CDR3 size: 16 residues. Trimming stripped 11 bases from V and 3 bases from J, with 25 bases between. CDR3 nucleotides: TGTGCCGTCCCTAAGGACAGACTCACCCCCTACTATGGCTACACCTTC. Translating gives CAVPKDRLTPYYGYTF.

The rearrangement links TRBV11-3 to TRBJ2-5, with D possibly TRBD1 on 6 matching bases. The CDR3 runs to 14 residues. V was clipped by 5 bases and J by 4 bases, with 14 bases between them. CDR1 SGHNT and CDR2 YENEEA come from the germline V gene. The CDR3 DNA reads TGTGCCAGCAGCCCCTCAGGGGTGACAGAGACCCAGTACTTC. Protein product: CASSPSGVTETQYF.

This clone has more than one count but fewer than ten. The rearrangement uses TRBV5-5 and TRBJ2-6, with 9 positions matching TRBD1. Trimming cost V 4 bases and J 4 bases; bases outside gene matches: 3. Germline lookup yields CDR1 SGHKS and CDR2 YYEKEE (reference sequence). The CDR3 has 15 amino acids. This CDR3 is CASSPGQGGANVLTF. The CDR3 coding sequence is TGTGCCAGCAGCCCCGGACAGGGGGGGGCCAACGTCCTGACTTTC.

This clone appeared a single time. The chain links TRBV4-1 to TRBJ2-3, with 9 bases lining up with TRBD1. The length of the CDR3 is 16 residues. V gave up 3 bases and J gave up 0 bases; unmatched junction bases: 4. The germline V gene encodes CDR1 MGHRA and CDR2 YSYEKL. The chain's CDR3 is CASSQRDRASTDTQYF. CDR3 coding DNA: TGCGCCAGCAGCCAGAGGGACAGGGCGAGCACAGATACGCAGTATTTT.

V gene TRBV6-5 combines with J gene TRBJ1-6; 12 bases are shared with TRBD1. CDR3 size: 15 residues. Trimming cost V 7 bases and J 6 bases; bases outside gene matches: 4. The germline V gene encodes CDR1 MNHEY and CDR2 SVGAGI. CDR3: CASTGQGAPNSPLHF. Here the CDR3 DNA reads TGTGCCAGCACGGGACAGGGGGCGCCTAATTCACCCCTCCACTTT.

This sequence joins TRBV7-2 and TRBJ2-1; D is ambiguous. V shed 1 base and J shed 3 bases, with 10 bases lying between them. CDR3 length equals 15 residues. The V gene's germline CDR1 is SGHTA and CDR2 FQGNSA. The CDR3 region has the DNA TGTGCCAGCAGCTTAGATTGGCAGGTCTACAATGAGCAGTTCTTC. Protein product: CASSLDWQVYNEQFF. Drawing the rest from reference TRBV7-2 and TRBJ2-1, the complete variable domain is GAGVSQSPSNKVTEKGKDVELRCDPISGHTALYWYRQSLGQGLEFLIYFQGNSAPDKSGLPSDRFSAERTGGSVSTLTIQRTQQEDSAVYLCASSLDWQVYNEQFFGPGTRLTVL.

This clone has a handful of counts. This rearrangement joins TRBV3-1 (or the pseudogene TRBV3-2) to TRBJ2-5; 9 bases align to TRBD1. Looked up from germline, CDR1 is LGHDT and CDR2 is YNNKEL (reference sequence). Trimming took 2 bases from V and 4 from J; bases not matched to a gene: 5. The length of the CDR3 is 15 residues. In DNA form, the CDR3 reads TGTGCCAGCAGCCAACGGACAGGGGCCCTAGAGACCCAGTACTTC. It yields the protein CASSQRTGALETQYF.

The chain combines TRBV7-2 with TRBJ2-4, with TRBD2 as a possible D gene (6 bases). The germline V gene encodes CDR1 SGHTA and CDR2 FQGNSA. The length of the CDR3 is 14 residues. V was trimmed by 1 base and J by 6 bases, leaving 10 bases between them. The chain's CDR3 is CASSLGGGANIQYF. The CDR3 coding sequence is TGTGCCAGCAGCTTAGGAGGCGGGGCAAACATTCAGTACTTC.

The rearrangement uses TRBV28 and TRBJ2-3; TRBD2 might be the D (5 bases). CDR1 and CDR2 from the germline V gene are MDHEN and SYDVKM. V gave up 5 bases and J gave up 3 bases, with 15 bases separating them. The CDR3 is 15 amino acids. CDR3 residues: CASSTAASGTDTQYF. The CDR3 nucleotides read TGTGCCAGCAGTACCGCGGCCTCGGGAACAGATACGCAGTATTTT.

This clone turned up a few times. This chain links TRBV6-5 with TRBJ2-7; the D is unclear. V lost 5 bases to trimming and J lost 1 base, with 12 bases between them. This CDR3 is built from 14 residues. Germline V CDR1 and CDR2: MNHEY, SVGAGI. The CDR3 loop is CASSPLATSYEQYF. CDR3 nucleotides: TGTGCCAGCAGTCCCCTGGCAACGTCCTACGAGCAGTACTTC.

This chain uses TRBV4-1 with TRBJ2-1; 7 bases are shared with TRBD2. V lost 1 base, J lost 3 bases, and 9 bases stayed unmatched. CDR1 MGHRA and CDR2 YSYEKL come from the germline V gene. This CDR3 contains 17 residues. The CDR3 sequence is CASSQGILAEIYNEQFF. The CDR3 region has the DNA TGCGCCAGCAGCCAAGGTATCCTAGCGGAAATCTACAATGAGCAGTTCTTC.

The rearrangement uses TRBV29-1 and TRBJ2-1, with 7 bases aligning to TRBD1. The CDR3 runs 13 residues. Trimming removed 8 bases from V and 2 bases from J; junction bases left unmatched: 6. The germline CDR1 and CDR2 sequences are SQVTM and ANQGSEA. The CDR3 DNA reads TGCAGCTTCCGGGACAGACCCTACAATGAGCAGTTCTTC. Residues: CSFRDRPYNEQFF.

The V call is TRBV2, the J call TRBJ2-7; TRBD1 is a possible D gene (5 bases). Trimming cost V 4 bases and J 4 bases, with 8 bases left between them. Germline lookup yields CDR1 SNHLY and CDR2 FYNNEI. There are 12 residues in the CDR3. DNA for the CDR3: TGTGCCAGCAGTGGACAGTTTTACGAGCAGTACTTC. It codes for CASSGQFYEQYF. Full variable domain (rest looked up from reference TRBV2 and TRBJ2-7): EPEVTQTPSHQVTQMGQEVILRCVPISNHLYFYWYRQILGQKVEFLVSFYNNEISEKSEIFDDQFSVERPDGSNFTLKIRSTKLEDSAMYFCASSGQFYEQYFGPGTRLTVT.